Below, 17 T cell receptor beta chains from the same sample are listed, as sequenced in a study of cytomegalovirus exposure and HLA in healthy donors. Generated by immunoSEQ multiplex PCR, the TCRdb table keeps only in-frame clones and is missing some. Of some 98,000 clones in the sample, roughly 89% were seen once. Sequencing was performed on PBMCs. The origin of the receptors is a woman in her thirties in good health and CMV-seronegative.

V is TRBV11-2 and J is TRBJ2-7, with 7 bases identical to TRBD1. Per the germline V gene, CDR1 is SGHAT and CDR2 is FQNNGV. J gave up 3 bases and V 6 bases, and 17 bases lay outside the gene matches. CDR3 length equals 17 residues. The CDR3 loop is CASSSIQGIGSRYEQYF. CDR3 bases: TGTGCCAGCAGTTCCATACAGGGGATCGGTTCGCGCTACGAGCAGTACTTC.

The genes are TRBV29-1 and TRBJ2-5, with a possible D match to TRBD2 (6 bases). The CDR3 length is 13 residues. The ends were cut back, 8 bases at V and 4 bases at J, with 17 bases in the middle. The germline V gene has CDR1 SQVTM and CDR2 ANQGSEA. CDR3 sequence: CSLGRGGTETQYF. The CDR3 nucleotides read TGCAGCCTCGGTCGGGGAGGAACAGAGACCCAGTACTTC.

V is TRBV7-8 and J is TRBJ2-2, with D possibly matching TRBD2 (6 bases). The CDR3 length is 14 residues. CDR1 and CDR2 (germline): SGHVS, FQNEAQ. Trimming stripped 5 bases from V and 5 bases from J, with 12 bases between. CDR3 DNA sequence: TGTGCCAGCAGCCCCGGGACTCAGACCGGGGAGCTGTTTTTT. Amino acid sequence: CASSPGTQTGELFF.

The chain links TRBV5-1 to TRBJ2-1; 7 bases match TRBD2. Germline CDR1 is SGHRS and CDR2 is YFSETQ. V shed 4 bases, J shed 5 bases, and the junction held 12 bases outside the gene matches. The CDR3 has 16 amino acids. CDR3 sequence reads: CASSPERGRLHNEQFF. CDR3 sequence (DNA): TGCGCCAGCAGCCCGGAGCGGGGCCGCCTACACAATGAGCAGTTCTTC.

This clone came up once. The chain joins TRBV27 to TRBJ2-2; TRBD2 matches 9 bases. J was trimmed by 7 bases and V by 3 bases; bases with no gene match: 9. This CDR3 contains 16 residues. Germline V gene sequence: CDR1 MNHEY, CDR2 SMNVEV (reference sequence). This chain's CDR3 is CASSFFGGRAGGELFF. The CDR3 DNA reads as TGTGCCAGCAGTTTTTTTGGCGGGAGGGCCGGCGGGGAGCTGTTTTTT.

The chain employs TRBV10-3 and TRBJ1-2, with D uncertain. The length of the CDR3 is 15 residues. Germline V lookup: CDR1 ENHRY, CDR2 SYGVKD. The germline V and J ends were trimmed by 0 bases and 3 bases, with 11 bases remaining between them. DNA of the CDR3: TGTGCCATCAGTGAGTCGTATGGAACAGACTATGGCTACACCTTC. Amino acids: CAISESYGTDYGYTF.

The chain joins TRBV15 to TRBJ2-7; TRBD1 matches at 7 bases. The germline CDR1 and CDR2 sequences are LNHNV and YYDKDF (reference sequence). Unmatched junction bases numbered 8, after V lost 1 base and J lost 2 bases. This CDR3 region has 16 residues. The CDR3 sequence is CATSRGVNRGTYEQYF. In DNA, the CDR3 is TGTGCCACCAGCAGAGGGGTGAACAGGGGAACCTACGAGCAGTACTTC.

The rearrangement links TRBV5-6 to TRBJ2-5; 10 nucleotides align to TRBD2. Trimming took 4 bases from V and 5 from J; bases not matched to a gene: 11. Per the germline V gene, CDR1 is SGHDT and CDR2 is YYEEEE. The CDR3 has 16 amino acids. The CDR3 DNA reads as TGTGCCAGCAGCCCTCAGCGGGGGGGTTTAAAGGAGACCCAGTACTTC. It specifies CASSPQRGGLKETQYF.

The chain joins TRBV6-1 to TRBJ1-4, with D possibly being TRBD1 (6 bases). Trimming cost V 5 bases and J 8 bases, with 18 bases left between them. The CDR3 is 15 residues long. CDR1 is MNHNS and CDR2 is SASEGT in the germline V gene. The CDR3 region has the DNA TGTGCCAGCAGTCCTCAACAGGGAACCGCGGAAAAACTGTTTTTT. This translates into CASSPQQGTAEKLFF.

The gene calls are TRBV29-1 and TRBJ1-2, with 7 bases matching TRBD1. Trimming cost V 6 bases and J 4 bases; bases outside gene matches: 5. The germline V gene encodes CDR1 SQVTM and CDR2 ANQGSEA. The CDR3 runs to 12 residues. CDR3 protein: CSVSTGSYGYTF. The CDR3 DNA sequence: TGCAGCGTCTCGACAGGGAGCTATGGCTACACCTTC.

The genes are TRBV9 and TRBJ2-2, with TRBD1 matching over 7 bases. The CDR3 is 17 amino acids. Germline lookup yields CDR1 SGDLS and CDR2 YYNGEE. Germline trimming cut 2 bases from V and 3 bases from J; bases unmatched to any gene: 10. The CDR3 reads CASSVRTGRGDTGELFF. In DNA, the CDR3 is TGTGCCAGCAGCGTTAGGACAGGTCGAGGGGACACCGGGGAGCTGTTTTTT. The variable domain in full, with the rest retrieved from reference TRBV9 and TRBJ2-2, is DSGVTQTPKHLITATGQRVTLRCSPRSGDLSVYWYQQSLDQGLQFLIQYYNGEERAKGNILERFSAQQFPDLHSELNLSSLELGDSALYFCASSVRTGRGDTGELFFGEGSRLTVL.

This clone was recorded once. The V and J genes are TRBV6-5 and TRBJ2-7; D might be TRBD2 (6 bases). V dropped 4 bases and J dropped 5 bases, with 9 bases sitting between them. Germline CDR1 and CDR2: MNHEY and SVGAGI. The CDR3 runs 12 residues. CDR3 DNA: TGTGCCAGCAGTTGGGACTGGGACGAGCAGTACTTC. This codes for CASSWDWDEQYF.

The chain carries TRBV18 and TRBJ2-7, with unresolved D. The germline V gene encodes CDR1 KGHSH and CDR2 LQKENI. Trimming took off 8 bases at V and 2 bases at J, with 13 bases between the two ends. This CDR3 contains 13 residues. In DNA form, the CDR3 reads TGTGCCAGCGGGTCCGGGTTTCCCTACGAGCAGTACTTC. Translating it yields CASGSGFPYEQYF.

V and J are TRBV29-1 and TRBJ2-3; D perhaps matches TRBD2 (5 bases). V lost 2 bases and J 6 bases, leaving 9 bases between the germline ends. Per the germline V gene, CDR1 is SQVTM and CDR2 is ANQGSEA. The CDR3 loop spans 12 amino acids. The CDR3 nucleotides read TGCAGCGTTGAAAGTGGGGAGGATACGCAGTATTTT. This encodes CSVESGEDTQYF.

The chain employs TRBV6-1 and TRBJ2-7, with a possible D match to TRBD2 (6 bases). The CDR3 is made up of 12 amino acids. V was pared by 3 bases and J by 6 bases, with 9 bases between. From germline, CDR1 is MNHNS and CDR2 SASEGT. The CDR3 sequence: CASSEVGGEQYF. The DNA for the CDR3 is TGTGCCAGCAGTGAGGTCGGGGGCGAGCAGTACTTC.

This chain joins TRBV15 and TRBJ2-2; 7 bases fit TRBD2. CDR1 and CDR2 (germline): LNHNV, YYDKDF (reference sequence). After removal of 0 bases from V and 7 bases from J, the junction contained 8 bases not matched to a gene. This CDR3 region has 16 residues. The CDR3 sequence: CATSRDGRVSDGELFF. CDR3 nucleotides: TGTGCCACCAGCAGAGATGGGAGGGTCTCGGACGGGGAGCTGTTTTTT. Combining the CDR3 with reference TRBV15 and TRBJ2-2 gives the whole variable domain DAMVIQNPRYQVTQFGKPVTLSCSQTLNHNVMYWYQQKSSQAPKLLFHYYDKDFNNEADTPDNFQSRRPNTSFCFLDIRSPGLGDTAMYLCATSRDGRVSDGELFFGEGSRLTVL.

The V call is TRBV27, the J call TRBJ2-3; TRBD2 aligns across 13 bases. J gave up 4 bases and V 6 bases, and 10 bases lay outside the gene matches. The CDR3 extends over 17 amino acids. The V gene's germline CDR1 is MNHEY and CDR2 SMNVEV (reference sequence). CDR3 region: CASRESGLAGWADTQYF. The CDR3 DNA reads TGTGCCAGCAGGGAATCGGGACTAGCGGGATGGGCAGATACGCAGTATTTT.